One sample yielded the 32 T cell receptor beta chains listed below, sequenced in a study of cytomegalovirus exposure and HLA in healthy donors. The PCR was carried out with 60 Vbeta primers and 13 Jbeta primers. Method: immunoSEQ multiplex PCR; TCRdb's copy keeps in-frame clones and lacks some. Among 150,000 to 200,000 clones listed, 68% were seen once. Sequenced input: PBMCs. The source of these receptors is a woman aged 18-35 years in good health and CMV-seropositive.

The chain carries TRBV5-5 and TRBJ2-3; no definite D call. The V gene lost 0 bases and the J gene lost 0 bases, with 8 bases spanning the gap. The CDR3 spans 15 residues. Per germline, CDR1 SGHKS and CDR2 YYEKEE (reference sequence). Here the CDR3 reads CASSLAQISTDTQYF. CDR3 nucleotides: TGTGCCAGCAGCTTGGCCCAGATCAGCACAGATACGCAGTATTTT. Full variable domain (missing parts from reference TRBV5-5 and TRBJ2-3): DAGVTQSPTHLIKTRGQQVTLRCSPISGHKSVSWYQQVLGQGPQFIFQYYEKEERGRGNFPDRFSARQFPNYSSELNVNALLLGDSALYLCASSLAQISTDTQYFGPGTRLTVL.

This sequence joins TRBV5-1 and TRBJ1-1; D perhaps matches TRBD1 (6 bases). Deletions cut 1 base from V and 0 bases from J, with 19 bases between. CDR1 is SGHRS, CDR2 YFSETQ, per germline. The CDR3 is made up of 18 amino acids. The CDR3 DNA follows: TGCGCCAGCAGCTTGAACTCAGGGGAATTCGAGGTGAACACTGAAGCTTTCTTT. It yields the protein CASSLNSGEFEVNTEAFF.

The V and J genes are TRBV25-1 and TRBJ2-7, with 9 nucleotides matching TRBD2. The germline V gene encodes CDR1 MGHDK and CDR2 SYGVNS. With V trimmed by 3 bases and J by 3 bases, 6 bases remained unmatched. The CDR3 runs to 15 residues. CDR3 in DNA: TGTGCCAGCAGTGATCCTAGCGGGACCGACTACGAGCAGTACTTC. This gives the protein CASSDPSGTDYEQYF.

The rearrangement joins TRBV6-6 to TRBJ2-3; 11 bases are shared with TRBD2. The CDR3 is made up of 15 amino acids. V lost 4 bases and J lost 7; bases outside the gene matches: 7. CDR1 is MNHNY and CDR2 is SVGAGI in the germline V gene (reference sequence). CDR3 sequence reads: CASSLAGGPTYTQYF. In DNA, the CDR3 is TGTGCCAGCAGTTTAGCGGGGGGGCCTACATATACGCAGTATTTT.

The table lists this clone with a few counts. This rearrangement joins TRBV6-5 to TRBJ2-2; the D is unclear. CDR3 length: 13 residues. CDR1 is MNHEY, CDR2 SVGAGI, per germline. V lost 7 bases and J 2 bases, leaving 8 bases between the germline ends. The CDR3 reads CASKISNTGELFF. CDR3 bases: TGTGCCAGCAAGATTAGCAACACCGGGGAGCTGTTTTTT.

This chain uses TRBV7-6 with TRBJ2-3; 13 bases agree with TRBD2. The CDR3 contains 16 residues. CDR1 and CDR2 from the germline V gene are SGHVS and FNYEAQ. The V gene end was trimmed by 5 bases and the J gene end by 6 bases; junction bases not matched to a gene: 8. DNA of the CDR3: TGTGCCAGCAGCCCAAGGACTAGCGGGGGCAAGGATACGCAGTATTTT. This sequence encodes CASSPRTSGGKDTQYF.

This CDR3 is CAWTADSYNEKLFF. CDR3 bases: TGTGCCTGGACAGCGGACAGCTATAATGAAAAACTGTTTTTT. This chain connects TRBV30 to TRBJ1-4, with a tentative D call TRBD1 (6 bases). In germline, CDR1 is GTSNPN, CDR2 SVGIG (reference sequence). The CDR3 spans 14 residues. Trimming cost V 4 bases and J 4 bases, with 13 bases left between them.

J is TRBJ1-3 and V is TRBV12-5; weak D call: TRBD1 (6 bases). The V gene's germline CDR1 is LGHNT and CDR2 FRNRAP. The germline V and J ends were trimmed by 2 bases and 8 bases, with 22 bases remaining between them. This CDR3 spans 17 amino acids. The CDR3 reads CASGLPPEGTNSDTIYF. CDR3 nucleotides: TGTGCTAGTGGTTTGCCTCCAGAGGGGACAAACTCGGACACCATATATTTT.

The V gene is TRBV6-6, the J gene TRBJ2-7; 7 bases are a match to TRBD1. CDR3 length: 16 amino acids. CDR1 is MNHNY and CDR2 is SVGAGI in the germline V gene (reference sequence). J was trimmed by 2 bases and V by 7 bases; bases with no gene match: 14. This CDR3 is CASNQGPGTAPYEQYF. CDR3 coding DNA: TGTGCCAGCAACCAGGGGCCCGGGACAGCGCCCTACGAGCAGTACTTC.

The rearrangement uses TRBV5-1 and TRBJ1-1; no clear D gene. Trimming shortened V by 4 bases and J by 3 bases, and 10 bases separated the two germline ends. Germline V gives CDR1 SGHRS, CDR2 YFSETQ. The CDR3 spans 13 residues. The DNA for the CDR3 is TGCGCCAGCAGCCCACCACTCCACACTGAAGCTTTCTTT. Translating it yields CASSPPLHTEAFF. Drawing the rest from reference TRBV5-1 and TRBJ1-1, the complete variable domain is KAGVTQTPRYLIKTRGQQVTLSCSPISGHRSVSWYQQTPGQGLQFLFEYFSETQRNKGNFPGRFSGRQFSNSRSEMNVSTLELGDSALYLCASSPPLHTEAFFGQGTRLTVV.

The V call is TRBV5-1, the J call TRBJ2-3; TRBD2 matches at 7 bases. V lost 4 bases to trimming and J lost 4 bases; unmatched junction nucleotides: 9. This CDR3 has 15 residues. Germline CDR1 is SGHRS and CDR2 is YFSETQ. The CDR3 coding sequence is TGCGCCAGCAGCCTGGGGGGGGACCGCGCAGATACGCAGTATTTT. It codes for CASSLGGDRADTQYF.

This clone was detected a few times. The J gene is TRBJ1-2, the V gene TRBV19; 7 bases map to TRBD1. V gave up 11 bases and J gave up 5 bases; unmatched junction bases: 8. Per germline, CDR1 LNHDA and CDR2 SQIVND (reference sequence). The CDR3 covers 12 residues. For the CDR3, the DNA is TGTGCCTCAACCACCAGGGGGTATGGCTACACCTTC. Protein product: CASTTRGYGYTF.

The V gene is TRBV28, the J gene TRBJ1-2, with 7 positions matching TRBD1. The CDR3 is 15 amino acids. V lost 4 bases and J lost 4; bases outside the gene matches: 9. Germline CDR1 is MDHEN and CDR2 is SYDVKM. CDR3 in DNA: TGTGCCAGCAGTTCGACAGGGCTAAGACCCTATGGCTACACCTTC. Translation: CASSSTGLRPYGYTF.

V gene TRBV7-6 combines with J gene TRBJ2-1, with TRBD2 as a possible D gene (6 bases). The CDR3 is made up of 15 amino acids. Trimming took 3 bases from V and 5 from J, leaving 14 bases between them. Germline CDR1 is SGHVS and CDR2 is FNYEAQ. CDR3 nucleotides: TGTGCCAGCAGCTTGGAAGTTGCGGGGAACAATGAGCAGTTCTTC. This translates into CASSLEVAGNNEQFF.

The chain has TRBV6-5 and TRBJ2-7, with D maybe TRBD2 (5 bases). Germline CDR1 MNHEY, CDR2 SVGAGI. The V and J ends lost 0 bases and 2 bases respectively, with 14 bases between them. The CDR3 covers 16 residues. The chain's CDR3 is CASSYSSITGTYEQYF. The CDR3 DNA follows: TGTGCCAGCAGTTACTCGAGCATTACGGGGACCTACGAGCAGTACTTC.

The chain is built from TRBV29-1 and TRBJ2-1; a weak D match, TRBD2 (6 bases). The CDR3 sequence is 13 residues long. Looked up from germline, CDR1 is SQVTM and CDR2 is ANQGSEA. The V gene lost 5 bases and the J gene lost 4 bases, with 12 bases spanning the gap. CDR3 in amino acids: CSVSGLGYNEQFF. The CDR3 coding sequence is TGCAGCGTTTCGGGACTGGGATACAATGAGCAGTTCTTC.

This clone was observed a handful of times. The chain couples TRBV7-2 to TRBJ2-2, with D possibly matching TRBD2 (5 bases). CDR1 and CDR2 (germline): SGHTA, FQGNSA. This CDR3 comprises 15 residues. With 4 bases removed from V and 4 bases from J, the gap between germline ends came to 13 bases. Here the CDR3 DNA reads TGTGCCAGCAGCTCGAGGATAGCGAGCACCGGGGAGCTGTTTTTT. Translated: CASSSRIASTGELFF.

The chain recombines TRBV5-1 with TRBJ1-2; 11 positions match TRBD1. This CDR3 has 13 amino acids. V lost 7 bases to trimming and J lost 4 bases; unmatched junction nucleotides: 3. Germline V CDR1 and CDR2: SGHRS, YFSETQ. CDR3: CASGTGGVYGYTF. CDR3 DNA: TGCGCCAGCGGGACAGGGGGGGTCTATGGCTACACCTTC.

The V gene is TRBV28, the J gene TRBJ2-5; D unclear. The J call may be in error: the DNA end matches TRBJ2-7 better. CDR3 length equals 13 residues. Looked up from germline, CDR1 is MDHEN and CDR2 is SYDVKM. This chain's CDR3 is CASSLIAPYEQYF. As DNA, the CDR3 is TGTGCCAGCAGTTTAATCGCCCCCTACGAGCAGTACTTC.

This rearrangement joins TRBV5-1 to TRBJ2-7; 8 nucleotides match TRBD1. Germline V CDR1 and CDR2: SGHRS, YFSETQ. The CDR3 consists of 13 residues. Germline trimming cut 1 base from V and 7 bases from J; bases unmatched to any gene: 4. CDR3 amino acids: CASSLTGGREQYF. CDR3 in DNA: TGCGCCAGCAGCTTGACAGGGGGTAGAGAGCAGTACTTC.

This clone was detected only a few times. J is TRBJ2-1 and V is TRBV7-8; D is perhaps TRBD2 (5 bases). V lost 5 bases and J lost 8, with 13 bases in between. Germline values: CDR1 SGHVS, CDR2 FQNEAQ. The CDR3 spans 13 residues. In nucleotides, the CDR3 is TGTGCCAGCAGCGGCTCCGGGGTGGATGAGCAGTTCTTC. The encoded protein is CASSGSGVDEQFF.

CDR3 in amino acids: CASSMDYEQFF. DNA of the CDR3: TGTGCCAGCAGCATGGACTATGAGCAGTTCTTC. V and J are TRBV7-9 and TRBJ2-1, with D possibly being TRBD2 (5 bases). Germline CDR1 and CDR2: SEHNR and FQNEAQ (reference sequence). The V end was cut by 5 bases, the J end by 8 bases, with 7 bases between. The CDR3 has 11 amino acids.

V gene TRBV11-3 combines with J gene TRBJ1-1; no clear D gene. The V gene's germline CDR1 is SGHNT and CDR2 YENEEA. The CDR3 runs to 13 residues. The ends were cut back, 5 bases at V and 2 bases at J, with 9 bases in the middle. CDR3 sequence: CASSRTVNTEAFF. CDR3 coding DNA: TGTGCCAGCAGCCGGACTGTTAACACTGAAGCTTTCTTT.

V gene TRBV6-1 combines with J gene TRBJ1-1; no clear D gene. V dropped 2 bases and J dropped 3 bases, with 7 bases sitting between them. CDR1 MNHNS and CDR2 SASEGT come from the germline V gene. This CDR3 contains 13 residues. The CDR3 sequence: CASSEIEYTEAFF. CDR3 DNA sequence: TGTGCCAGCAGTGAAATCGAGTACACTGAAGCTTTCTTT.

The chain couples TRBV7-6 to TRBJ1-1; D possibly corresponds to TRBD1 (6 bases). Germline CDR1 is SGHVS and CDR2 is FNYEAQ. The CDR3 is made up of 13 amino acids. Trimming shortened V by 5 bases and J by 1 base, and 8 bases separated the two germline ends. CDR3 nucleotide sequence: TGTGCCAGCAGCACGGACAGGAACACTGAAGCTTTCTTT. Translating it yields CASSTDRNTEAFF.

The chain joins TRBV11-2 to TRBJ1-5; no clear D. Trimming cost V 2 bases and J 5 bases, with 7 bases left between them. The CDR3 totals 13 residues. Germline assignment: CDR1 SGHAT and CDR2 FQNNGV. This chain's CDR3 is CASSLTRDQPQHF. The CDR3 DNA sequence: TGTGCCAGCAGCTTAACACGGGATCAGCCCCAGCATTTT.

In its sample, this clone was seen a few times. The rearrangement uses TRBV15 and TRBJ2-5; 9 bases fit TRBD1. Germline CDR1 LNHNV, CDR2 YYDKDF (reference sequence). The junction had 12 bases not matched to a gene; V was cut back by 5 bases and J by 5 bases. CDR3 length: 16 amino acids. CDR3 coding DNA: TGTGCCACCAGCCCCACAAACAGGGGGCATGGTGAGACCCAGTACTTC. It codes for CATSPTNRGHGETQYF.

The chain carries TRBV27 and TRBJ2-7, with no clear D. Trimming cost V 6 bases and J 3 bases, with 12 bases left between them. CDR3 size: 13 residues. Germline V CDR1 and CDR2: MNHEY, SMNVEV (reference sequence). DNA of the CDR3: TGTGCCAGCAGCCCTTCCCCCTTCTACGAGCAGTACTTC. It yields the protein CASSPSPFYEQYF.

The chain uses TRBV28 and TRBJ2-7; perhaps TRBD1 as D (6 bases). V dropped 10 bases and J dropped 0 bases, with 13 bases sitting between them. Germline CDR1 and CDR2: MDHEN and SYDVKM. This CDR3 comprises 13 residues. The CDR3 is CATLGQNSYEQYF. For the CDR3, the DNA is TGTGCCACCCTAGGACAGAACTCCTACGAGCAGTACTTC.

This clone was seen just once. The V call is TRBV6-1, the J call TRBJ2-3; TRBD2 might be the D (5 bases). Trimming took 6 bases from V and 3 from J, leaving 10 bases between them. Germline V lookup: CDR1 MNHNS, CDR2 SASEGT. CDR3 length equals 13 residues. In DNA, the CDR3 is TGTGCCAGCAGGGACGGGGAGACAGATACGCAGTATTTT. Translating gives CASRDGETDTQYF.

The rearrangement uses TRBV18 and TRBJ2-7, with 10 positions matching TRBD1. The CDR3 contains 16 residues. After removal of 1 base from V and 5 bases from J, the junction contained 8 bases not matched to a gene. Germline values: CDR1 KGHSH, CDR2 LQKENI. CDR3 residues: CASSPQGGQGGDEQYF. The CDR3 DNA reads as TGTGCCAGCTCACCACAGGGCGGACAGGGGGGCGACGAGCAGTACTTC. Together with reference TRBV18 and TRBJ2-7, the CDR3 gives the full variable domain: NAGVMQNPRHLVRRRGQEARLRCSPMKGHSHVYWYRQLPEEGLKFMVYLQKENIIDESGMPKERFSAEFPKEGPSILRIQQVVRGDSAAYFCASSPQGGQGGDEQYFGPGTRLTVT.

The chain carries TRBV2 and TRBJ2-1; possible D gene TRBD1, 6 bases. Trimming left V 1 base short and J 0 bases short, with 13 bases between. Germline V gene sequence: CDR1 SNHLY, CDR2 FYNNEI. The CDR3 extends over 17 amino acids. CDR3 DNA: TGTGCCAGCAGTGAAGTTAACAGGGTTTCCTCCTACAATGAGCAGTTCTTC. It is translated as CASSEVNRVSSYNEQFF.